These 13 T cell receptor beta chains originate from one sample sequenced in a study of blood T cell repertoires in COVID-19. TCRdb's copy holds only in-frame clones and misses some; the assay was immunoSEQ multiplex PCR. The sample records 30,000 to 40,000 clones, around 89% being singletons. The source material was peripheral blood. These receptors all stem from a man aged 55-75 years with active or convalescent COVID-19.

The CDR3 DNA sequence: TGTGCCAGCAGCAAACGGGACAGGGTGGGTGTGGACAAAAACATTCAGTACTTC. Protein: CASSKRDRVGVDKNIQYF. The chain has TRBV21-1 and TRBJ2-4; the table's D gene call, TRBD1, was not cross checked with the DNA. TRBV21-1 is designated a pseudogene. The CDR3 is made up of 18 amino acids.

This chain links TRBV27 with TRBJ2-3; D is perhaps TRBD1 (6 bases). Between the trimmed V and J ends, which lost 2 bases and 6 bases, there was a span of 9 bases. The V gene's germline CDR1 is MNHEY and CDR2 SMNVEV (reference sequence). This CDR3 is 13 amino acids long. The CDR3 DNA sequence: TGTGCCAGCAGTTTAGGGGGCTCGGATACGCAGTATTTT. Amino acids: CASSLGGSDTQYF.

This clone came up a few times. The genes are TRBV15 and TRBJ2-2, with D possibly matching TRBD1 (5 bases). The CDR3 extends over 14 amino acids. Trimming shortened V by 4 bases and J by 5 bases, and 11 bases separated the two germline ends. Germline V lookup: CDR1 LNHNV, CDR2 YYDKDF (reference sequence). The CDR3 loop reads CATSIRADTGELFF. In DNA form, the CDR3 reads TGTGCCACCAGCATCAGGGCAGATACCGGGGAGCTGTTTTTT. The full variable domain, its missing parts supplied by reference TRBV15 and TRBJ2-2, is DAMVIQNPRYQVTQFGKPVTLSCSQTLNHNVMYWYQQKSSQAPKLLFHYYDKDFNNEADTPDNFQSRRPNTSFCFLDIRSPGLGDTAMYLCATSIRADTGELFFGEGSRLTVL.

V usage is TRBV7-2 and J usage is TRBJ2-5; 7 bases are shared with TRBD2. CDR1 is SGHTA and CDR2 is FQGNSA in the germline V gene. The CDR3 has 14 amino acids. V gave up 3 bases and J gave up 6 bases; unmatched junction bases: 7. The CDR3 nucleotides are TGTGCCAGCAGCTTCGGCGGGAGAGGGAAGACCCAGTACTTC. Translated: CASSFGGRGKTQYF.

The chain is built from TRBV2 and TRBJ2-7; TRBD2 agrees at 7 bases. This CDR3 comprises 15 residues. CDR1 and CDR2 (germline): SNHLY, FYNNEI. V lost 1 base to trimming and J lost 3 bases; unmatched junction nucleotides: 6. CDR3 DNA sequence: TGTGCCAGCAGTGAAGTAATGGGAGGGGTCTACGAGCAGTACTTC. It translates to CASSEVMGGVYEQYF. The full variable domain, its missing parts supplied by reference TRBV2 and TRBJ2-7, is EPEVTQTPSHQVTQMGQEVILRCVPISNHLYFYWYRQILGQKVEFLVSFYNNEISEKSEIFDDQFSVERPDGSNFTLKIRSTKLEDSAMYFCASSEVMGGVYEQYFGPGTRLTVT.

The V gene is TRBV5-4, the J gene TRBJ2-3; the D gene is possibly TRBD1 (6 bases). This CDR3 is 15 amino acids long. Trimming took 5 bases from V and 0 from J, leaving 13 bases between them. Germline V lookup: CDR1 SGHNT, CDR2 YYREEE (reference sequence). Here the CDR3 DNA reads TGTGCCAGCAGTCGATCGGGGACAAGCACAGATACGCAGTATTTT. Its translation: CASSRSGTSTDTQYF.

DNA for the CDR3: TGTGCCAGCAGACTAGCGGGACCCTACGAGCAGTACTTC. Its translation is CASRLAGPYEQYF. The chain is built from TRBV28 and TRBJ2-7, with TRBD2 matching over 10 bases. The CDR3 length is 13 residues. With 6 bases clipped from V and 2 bases from J, the junction kept 1 base outside the gene matches. From germline, CDR1 is MDHEN and CDR2 SYDVKM.

The chain joins TRBV7-9 to TRBJ2-3, with 7 bases fitting TRBD1. CDR1 is SEHNR and CDR2 is FQNEAQ in the germline V gene (reference sequence). This CDR3 region has 12 residues. V shed 5 bases and J 13 bases; nucleotides not matched to a gene: 9. This CDR3 is CASSMVRQGEYF. CDR3 DNA sequence: TGTGCCAGCAGCATGGTCAGACAGGGCGAGTATTTT.

The chain recombines TRBV18 with TRBJ1-2; possible D gene TRBD1, 6 bases. The CDR3 is 14 amino acids. V was cut by 2 bases and J by 8 bases, with 15 bases left in between. Germline-derived CDR1 and CDR2 are KGHSH and LQKENI. The CDR3 is CASSPNRDPGGYTF. CDR3 nucleotide sequence: TGTGCCAGCTCACCAAACAGGGATCCGGGCGGCTACACCTTC.

This clone has a handful of counts. The V gene is TRBV5-1, the J gene TRBJ1-1; 7 bases are a match to TRBD1. After removal of 5 bases from V and 1 base from J, the junction contained 2 bases not matched to a gene. This CDR3 is built from 13 residues. Germline CDR1 SGHRS, CDR2 YFSETQ. CDR3 sequence reads: CASRRTGNTEAFF. The CDR3 bases are TGCGCCAGCAGAAGGACAGGGAACACTGAAGCTTTCTTT.

V gene TRBV3-1 (or the pseudogene TRBV3-2) combines with J gene TRBJ2-2, with 13 bases aligning to TRBD2. CDR1 is LGHDT and CDR2 is YNNKEL in the germline V gene (reference sequence). The CDR3 is made up of 16 amino acids. With 4 bases clipped from V and 5 bases from J, the junction kept 4 bases outside the gene matches. CDR3 amino acids: CASSLGLAGSTGELFF. CDR3 in DNA: TGTGCCAGCAGCCTGGGACTAGCGGGATCGACCGGGGAGCTGTTTTTT.

The rearrangement joins TRBV5-1 to TRBJ2-5, with 12 bases aligning to TRBD2. Germline CDR1 SGHRS, CDR2 YFSETQ. V lost 5 bases to trimming and J lost 4 bases; unmatched junction nucleotides: 6. The CDR3 consists of 15 residues. The CDR3 loop is CASRTSGSWGETQYF. In DNA form, the CDR3 reads TGCGCCAGCAGGACTAGCGGGAGCTGGGGAGAGACCCAGTACTTC.

This chain connects TRBV11-2 to TRBJ1-1; TRBD1 matches 9 bases. The trim removed 5 bases at V and 4 bases at J, leaving 11 bases unmatched. There are 16 residues in the CDR3. Germline CDR1 reads SGHAT; CDR2 reads FQNNGV. For the CDR3, the DNA is TGTGCCAGCAGCCACACGGGACAGGGCGAATTCACTGAAGCTTTCTTT. It codes for CASSHTGQGEFTEAFF.